The sequence of this T cell receptor (beta chain) was determined in a study of cytomegalovirus exposure and HLA in healthy donors. Regarding the study as a whole: In a later analysis, compared with equally common non-associated chains, HLA-associated beta chains were more expanded. With later analysis, a missense DCLRE1C variant became linked to TCR beta V- and J-gene trimming. Most of the TCR beta V segments (in an earlier analysis) were productive either about 87% or about 30% of the time.

Although they were nominally healthy when sampled, donors likely had unrecorded immune exposures. A word on this clone: As yet, its antigen is unknown.

V shed 7 bases, J shed 5 bases, and the junction held 12 bases outside the gene matches. The germline CDR1 and CDR2 sequences are SNHLY and FYNNEI. The CDR3 runs to 15 residues. Primers for the PCR totalled 60 Vbeta and 13 Jbeta. Assay: immunoSEQ multiplex PCR; the TCRdb copy retains only in-frame clones and omits some. The table lists about 79,000 clones. The V and J genes are TRBV2 and TRBJ2-5, with 8 positions matching TRBD1. The sequencing sample was made of PBMCs. This sequence was found in a man aged 30-40 years in good health and CMV-seronegative. The CDR3 DNA reads TGTGCCAGCACCTATGTCGCAGGGGGCAGGGAGACCCAGTACTTC. It codes for CASTYVAGGRETQYF.